This T cell receptor (beta chain) originates from a study of blood T cell repertoires in COVID-19. Study as a whole: Samples taken during acute and convalescent COVID-19 were collected in the United States, Italy and Spain. PBMCs, B-cell-depleted T cells, or T cells provided the cDNA or gDNA that made up the material.

Per the study methods: Reference gene primer amplification in the assay estimated nucleated cell counts. Method: immunoSEQ multiplex PCR; TCRdb's copy keeps in-frame clones and lacks some. V, J and clone size were drawn from that table, and D and trimming were deduced from the DNA. The sample carries around 100,000 clones, 85% to 90% recorded once. CDR1 and CDR2 (germline): MNHEY, SVGAGI. The junction had 8 bases not matched to a gene; V was cut back by 6 bases and J by 4 bases. CDR3 length equals 15 residues. The clonotype comes from a human donor in a cohort sampled during active COVID-19. The chain couples TRBV6-5 to TRBJ1-4; the match to TRBD1 covers 7 bases. The sample consisted of peripheral blood. The CDR3: CASRYTGQINEKLFF. Here the CDR3 DNA reads TGTGCCAGCAGATACACGGGACAGATTAATGAAAAACTGTTTTTT.